The sequence of this TCR beta chain was determined in a study of CD8+ T cells in alopecia areata. Overall study findings and caveats: Lesional scalp displayed greater clonality than normal scalp, most notably in alopecia totalis/universalis.

The CDR3 runs 15 residues. V lost 6 bases, J lost 2 bases, and 19 bases lay in between. Germline-derived CDR1 and CDR2 are SQVTM and ANQGSEA. For this clone: What it binds is unknown.

Once RNA had been extracted, it was reverse transcribed into cDNA to act as the sequencing template. Sequenced by immunoSEQ multiplex PCR; TCRdb stores in-frame clones only, minus some. The top ten clones hold 4% to 6% of a sample with under 250,000 clones, 56% of them seen once. Material for sequencing was CD8+ T cells sorted from blood. The receptor's source is a human donor in good health. The rearrangement links TRBV29-1 to TRBJ1-2, with D maybe TRBD1 (5 bases). The CDR3 reads CSVKWDFPANYGYTF. CDR3 in DNA: TGCAGCGTAAAGTGGGACTTTCCAGCAAACTATGGCTACACCTTC.